This is a list of T cell receptor beta chains from one sample in a study of shared clonotypes between healthy human individuals. Clones were read by immunoSEQ multiplex PCR, and TCRdb kept only the in-frame ones, dropping some. The repertoire consists of around 1.4 million clones, with 98% occurring once and the leading ten covering under 0.45%. The sample comprised naive CD4+ T cells sorted from blood. These TCRs come from a man aged 25 to 40 in good health. Both conserved end residues are part of each CDR3. The order of the fields is D gene, J gene, clone size, V gene, CDR3 DNA, CDR3 protein. A D gene is named only where the DNA matches it firmly. Some rows have no size entry. The others give once, few or many, or a class for an expanded clone.

D gene: -; J gene: TRBJ2-7; clone size: once; V gene: TRBV23-1; CDR3 DNA: TGCGCCAGAAGCGACAGGTGTCCCCTTGAGCAGTACTTC; CDR3 protein: CARSDRCPLEQYF
D gene: TRBD1; J gene: TRBJ1-1; clone size: -; V gene: TRBV4-1; CDR3 DNA: TGCGCCAGCAGCCAAGACGTAGAGGGTTGGGCGAACAGGGGATCTGAAGCTTTCTTT; CDR3 protein: CASSQDVEGWANRGSEAFF
D gene: TRBD2; J gene: TRBJ2-3; clone size: -; V gene: TRBV7-6; CDR3 DNA: TGTGCCAGCAGCGCACGACTAGCGGGAGGAGTAGATACGCAGTATTTT; CDR3 protein: CASSARLAGGVDTQYF
D gene: -; J gene: TRBJ2-7; clone size: once; V gene: TRBV29-1; CDR3 DNA: TGCAGCGTTGTCGCGGGATCCTACGAGCAGTACTTC; CDR3 protein: CSVVAGSYEQYF
D gene: -; J gene: TRBJ2-2; clone size: -; V gene: TRBV10-2; CDR3 DNA: TGCGCCAGCAGTGCGACAGTCAACACCGGGGAGCTGTTTTTT; CDR3 protein: CASSATVNTGELFF
D gene: -; J gene: TRBJ2-3; clone size: -; V gene: TRBV5-4; CDR3 DNA: TGTGCCAGCAGGGACCGAACAGATACGCAGTATTTT; CDR3 protein: CASRDRTDTQYF
D gene: -; J gene: TRBJ2-7; clone size: once; V gene: TRBV29-1; CDR3 DNA: TGCAGCGGGGGGCAGGCGGGCTACGAGCAGTACTTC; CDR3 protein: CSGGQAGYEQYF
D gene: TRBD2; J gene: TRBJ2-1; clone size: -; V gene: TRBV19; CDR3 DNA: TGTGCCAGTAGTAAGGGACTAGCGGGAACGTCCTACAATGAGCAGTTCTTC; CDR3 protein: CASSKGLAGTSYNEQFF
D gene: -; J gene: TRBJ2-4; clone size: -; V gene: TRBV18; CDR3 DNA: TGTGCCAGCTCACCACTATCGGACAGCCGGGGAGCCAAAAACATTCAGTACTTC; CDR3 protein: CASSPLSDSRGAKNIQYF
D gene: -; J gene: TRBJ2-1; clone size: -; V gene: TRBV9; CDR3 DNA: TGTGCCAGCAGCGTAGTTCTCGGACTACACAATGAGCAGTTCTTC; CDR3 protein: CASSVVLGLHNEQFF
D gene: -; J gene: TRBJ2-7; clone size: -; V gene: TRBV28; CDR3 DNA: TGTGCCAGCAGGCCGTCGTACACCTACGAGCAGTACTTC; CDR3 protein: CASRPSYTYEQYF
D gene: TRBD1; J gene: TRBJ2-7; clone size: -; V gene: TRBV29-1; CDR3 DNA: TGCAGCGTGGTCTTGACAGGGGTCTGGACCTACGAGCAGTACTTC; CDR3 protein: CSVVLTGVWTYEQYF
D gene: -; J gene: TRBJ2-7; clone size: -; V gene: TRBV7-6; CDR3 DNA: TGTGCCAGCAGCCCCGACGGTCACTACGAGCAGTACTTC; CDR3 protein: CASSPDGHYEQYF
D gene: -; J gene: TRBJ2-3; clone size: -; V gene: TRBV29-1; CDR3 DNA: TGCAGCGTTGAGGGTTCAGATACGCAGTATTTT; CDR3 protein: CSVEGSDTQYF
D gene: -; J gene: TRBJ1-4; clone size: -; V gene: TRBV19; CDR3 DNA: TGTGCCAGTAGTCCTGCCCGCGGAGAAAAACTGTTTTTT; CDR3 protein: CASSPARGEKLFF
D gene: -; J gene: TRBJ1-3; clone size: -; V gene: TRBV19; CDR3 DNA: TGTGCCAGTAGGCAGGGTGCGTTCTCTGGAAACACCATATATTTT; CDR3 protein: CASRQGAFSGNTIYF
D gene: TRBD2; J gene: TRBJ2-7; clone size: -; V gene: TRBV28; CDR3 DNA: TGTGCCAGCAAACCCGGAGGGACTAGCGGGAGAGTCGCCTACGAGCAGTACTTC; CDR3 protein: CASKPGGTSGRVAYEQYF
D gene: -; J gene: TRBJ2-5; clone size: -; V gene: TRBV7-3; CDR3 DNA: TGTGCCAGCAGCCCTACGCCCGAAGAGACCCAGTACTTC; CDR3 protein: CASSPTPEETQYF
D gene: TRBD2; J gene: TRBJ2-3; clone size: -; V gene: TRBV2; CDR3 DNA: TGTGCCCCCCCCGCTAGCGGGAGAGTAGATACGCAGTATTTT; CDR3 protein: CAPPASGRVDTQYF
D gene: -; J gene: TRBJ2-6; clone size: once; V gene: TRBV7-2; CDR3 DNA: TGTGCCAGCAGCTCGTCGGTCCACGGCTCTGGGGCCAACGTCCTGACTTTC; CDR3 protein: CASSSSVHGSGANVLTF
D gene: -; J gene: TRBJ1-5; clone size: -; V gene: TRBV2; CDR3 DNA: TGTGCCAGTAGCCGGTTTACTCAGCCCCAGCATTTT; CDR3 protein: CASSRFTQPQHF
D gene: -; J gene: TRBJ2-7; clone size: -; V gene: TRBV30; CDR3 DNA: TGTGCCTGGAGTGTTGAGGGCTCCTACGAGCAGTACTTC; CDR3 protein: CAWSVEGSYEQYF
D gene: -; J gene: TRBJ2-3; clone size: -; V gene: TRBV19; CDR3 DNA: TGTGCCACTGGTGGGGCAGATACGCAGTATTTT; CDR3 protein: CATGGADTQYF
D gene: -; J gene: TRBJ2-7; clone size: -; V gene: TRBV7-9; CDR3 DNA: TGTGCCAGCAGCTTTAGCGCTCGGTCGAGCTCCTACGAGCAGTACTTC; CDR3 protein: CASSFSARSSSYEQYF
D gene: -; J gene: TRBJ2-3; clone size: -; V gene: TRBV7-8; CDR3 DNA: TGTGCCAGCAGCTTAGAGCGGAGAAGCACAGATACGCAGTATTTT; CDR3 protein: CASSLERRSTDTQYF
D gene: -; J gene: TRBJ2-7; clone size: -; V gene: TRBV28; CDR3 DNA: TGTGCCAGCAGTTTATGGGCCTACGAGCAGTACTTC; CDR3 protein: CASSLWAYEQYF
D gene: -; J gene: TRBJ2-1; clone size: -; V gene: TRBV29-1; CDR3 DNA: TGCAGCGTTGAAAGGATTAGGGGGACTTTCGACAATGAGCAGTTCTTC; CDR3 protein: CSVERIRGTFDNEQFF
D gene: -; J gene: TRBJ2-7; clone size: -; V gene: TRBV5-1; CDR3 DNA: TGCGCCAGCAGCAGGGGCGGAATGCAATTTTACGAGCAGTACTTC; CDR3 protein: CASSRGGMQFYEQYF
D gene: -; J gene: TRBJ2-5; clone size: -; V gene: TRBV9; CDR3 DNA: TGTGCCAGCAGCGGTAGTCGGAGGTCGGAAGAGACCCAGTACTTC; CDR3 protein: CASSGSRRSEETQYF
D gene: TRBD2; J gene: TRBJ2-1; clone size: -; V gene: TRBV27; CDR3 DNA: TGTGCCAGCAGAATAACCCTAGCGGGAAGAAACAATGAGCAGTTCTTC; CDR3 protein: CASRITLAGRNNEQFF
D gene: TRBD1; J gene: TRBJ1-5; clone size: once; V gene: TRBV6-1; CDR3 DNA: TGTGCCAGCAGAGGGCTAGACAGGGCCAATCAGCCCCAGCATTTT; CDR3 protein: CASRGLDRANQPQHF